This T cell receptor beta chain was sequenced in a study of immune characterization of retroperitoneal liposarcoma. TCRdb itself ran the PCR reads through MiXCR, one entry per CDR3 protein. The table records about 10,000 distinct CDR3 sequences, roughly 29% of them present only once. This CDR3 spans 18 amino acids. With V trimmed by 4 bases and J by 1 base, 15 bases remained unmatched. This chain links TRBV7-1 with TRBJ2-7; 8 nucleotides line up with TRBD2. TRBV7-1 is marked as an open reading frame, function uncertain. The sample comprised tumor tissue. The clonotype comes from a female donor with retroperitoneal liposarcoma. The CDR3 nucleotides read TGTGCCAGCAGCTACCCCCCTTTGCGGGGGGTCGTATCCTACGAGCAGTACTTC. Amino acids: CASSYPPLRGVVSYEQYF.